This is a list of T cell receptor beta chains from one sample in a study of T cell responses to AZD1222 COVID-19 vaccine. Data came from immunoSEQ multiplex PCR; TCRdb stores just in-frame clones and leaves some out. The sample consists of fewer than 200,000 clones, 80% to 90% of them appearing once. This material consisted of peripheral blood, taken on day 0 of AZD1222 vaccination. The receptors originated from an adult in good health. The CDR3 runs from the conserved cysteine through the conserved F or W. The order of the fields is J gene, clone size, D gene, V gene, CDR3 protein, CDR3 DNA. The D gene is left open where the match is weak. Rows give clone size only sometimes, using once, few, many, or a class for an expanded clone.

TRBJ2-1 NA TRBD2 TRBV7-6 CASSLDLAGGSDEQFF TGTGCCAGCAGCTTAGATTTGGCGGGAGGAAGTGATGAGCAGTTCTTC
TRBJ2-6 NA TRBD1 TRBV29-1 CSVKTGSGSGANVLTF TGCAGCGTTAAGACAGGGTCGGGTTCTGGGGCCAACGTCCTGACTTTC
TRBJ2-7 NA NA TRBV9 CASSASRDNPYEQYF TGTGCCAGCAGCGCGAGCCGGGACAACCCATACGAGCAGTACTTC
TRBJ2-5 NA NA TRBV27 CASSFNNMETQYF TGTGCCAGCAGTTTCAACAATATGGAGACCCAGTACTTC
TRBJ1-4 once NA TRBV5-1 CASSLAPTGMAEKLFF TGCGCCAGCAGCTTGGCCCCTACAGGGATGGCTGAAAAACTGTTTTTT
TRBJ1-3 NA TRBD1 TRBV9 CASSVGEGGSLSGNTIYF TGTGCCAGCAGCGTAGGAGAAGGGGGCAGCCTCTCTGGAAACACCATATATTTT
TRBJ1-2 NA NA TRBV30 CAWSVGGNGYTF TGTGCCTGGAGTGTCGGGGGTAACGGCTACACCTTC
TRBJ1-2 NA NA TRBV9 CASSVGAPGSFYGYTF TGTGCCAGCAGCGTCGGGGCCCCAGGCAGTTTCTATGGCTACACCTTC
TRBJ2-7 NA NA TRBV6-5 CASSYSRLGYEQYF TGTGCCAGCAGTTACTCCCGTCTCGGCTACGAGCAGTACTTC
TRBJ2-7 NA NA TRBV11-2 CASSLVFEQYF TGTGCCAGCAGCTTAGTTTTCGAGCAGTACTTC
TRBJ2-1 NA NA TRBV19 CASSIGPPVNEQFF TGTGCCAGTAGTATAGGTCCCCCGGTGAATGAGCAGTTCTTC
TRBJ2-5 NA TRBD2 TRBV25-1 CASSAIAGVTETQYF TGTGCCAGCAGTGCCATAGCGGGAGTAACCGAGACCCAGTACTTC
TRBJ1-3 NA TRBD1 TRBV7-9 CASSLAPTGVGGNTIYF TGTGCCAGCAGCTTAGCCCCGACAGGGGTGGGTGGAAACACCATATATTTT
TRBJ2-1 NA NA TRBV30 CACGSLSYNEQFF TGTGCCTGCGGGAGCCTCTCCTACAATGAGCAGTTCTTC
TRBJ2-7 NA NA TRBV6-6 CASSYYLTQGYEQYF TGTGCCAGCAGTTACTATCTGACCCAAGGCTACGAGCAGTACTTC
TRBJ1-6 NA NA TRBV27 CASRPRQSQGYNSPLHF TGTGCCAGCAGACCCCGGCAGTCGCAGGGATATAATTCACCCCTCCACTTT
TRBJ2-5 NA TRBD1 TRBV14 CASSPPAGQGQETQYF TGTGCCAGCAGCCCACCAGCCGGACAGGGCCAAGAGACCCAGTACTTC
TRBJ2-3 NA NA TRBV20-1 CSASLGSDTDTQYF TGCAGTGCTAGTCTCGGGAGTGACACAGATACGCAGTATTTT
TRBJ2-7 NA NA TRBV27 CASGLSRASYEQYF TGTGCCAGCGGATTGAGCAGGGCTTCCTACGAGCAGTACTTC
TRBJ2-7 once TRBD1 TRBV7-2 CASSSGQGAPYEQYF TGTGCCAGCAGCTCGGGACAGGGGGCTCCCTACGAGCAGTACTTC
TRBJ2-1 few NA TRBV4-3 CASSQDDSSYNEQFF TGCGCCAGCAGCCAAGATGACAGCTCGTACAATGAGCAGTTCTTC
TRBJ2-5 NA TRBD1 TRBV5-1 CASSLVTGGREKTQYF TGCGCCAGCAGCTTGGTAACAGGGGGCAGGGAGAAGACCCAGTACTTC
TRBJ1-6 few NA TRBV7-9 CASSPNNSPLHF TGTGCCAGCAGCCCAAATAATTCACCCCTCCACTTT
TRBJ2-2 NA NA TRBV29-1 CSVEDGAKRFF TGCAGCGTTGAGGATGGGGCTAAGCGGTTTTTT
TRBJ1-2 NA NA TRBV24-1 CATSDSVRERDGYTF TGTGCCACCAGTGATAGCGTCAGGGAACGCGATGGCTACACCTTC
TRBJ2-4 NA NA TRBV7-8 CASSLGRRLGVVVQYF TGTGCCAGCAGCTTAGGTCGGCGGCTGGGGGTTGTTGTTCAGTACTTC
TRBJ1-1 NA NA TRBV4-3 CASSQDFGGGSEAFF TGCGCCAGCAGCCAAGACTTTGGCGGGGGTAGTGAAGCTTTCTTT
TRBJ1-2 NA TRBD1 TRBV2 CASTGQGVIYGYTF TGTGCCAGTACAGGACAGGGGGTTATCTATGGCTACACCTTC
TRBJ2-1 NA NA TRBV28 CASSLGAQYNEQFF TGTGCCAGCAGCCTAGGGGCACAATACAATGAGCAGTTCTTC
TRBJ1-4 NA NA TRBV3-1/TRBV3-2 CASSQDVAGVREKLFF TGTGCCAGCAGCCAAGATGTTGCAGGGGTTCGCGAAAAACTGTTTTTT
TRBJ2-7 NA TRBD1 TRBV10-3 CATHPDGTGPYEQYF TGTGCCACCCACCCGGACGGGACAGGGCCCTACGAGCAGTACTTC
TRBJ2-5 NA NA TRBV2 CASSQTRLVFGETQYF TGTGCCAGCAGCCAAACTAGACTAGTTTTCGGGGAGACCCAGTACTTC
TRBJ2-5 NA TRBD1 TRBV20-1 CSASGDRGVLETQYF TGCAGTGCTAGTGGGGACAGGGGTGTTTTAGAGACCCAGTACTTC
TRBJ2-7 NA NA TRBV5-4 CASSLPPGVGYEQYF TGTGCCAGCAGCTTGCCCCCAGGGGTGGGTTACGAGCAGTACTTC
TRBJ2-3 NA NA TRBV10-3 CATGAQDTQYF TGTGCCACCGGGGCTCAAGATACGCAGTATTTT
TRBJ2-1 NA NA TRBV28 CASSFPGAVNEQFF TGTGCCAGCAGTTTTCCGGGGGCGGTCAATGAGCAGTTCTTC
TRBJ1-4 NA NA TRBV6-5 CASSYSDTYEKLFF TGTGCCAGCAGTTACTCCGACACGTATGAAAAACTGTTTTTT
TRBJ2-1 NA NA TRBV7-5 CARSLVRGRLSSYNEQFF TGTGCCAGAAGCTTAGTACGAGGCCGGTTGAGCTCCTACAATGAGCAGTTCTTC
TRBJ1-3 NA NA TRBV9 CASSVGEGLSSGNTIYF TGTGCCAGCAGCGTAGGGGAGGGTCTTAGCTCTGGAAACACCATATATTTT
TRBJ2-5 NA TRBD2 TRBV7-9 CASGGQETQYF TGTGCGTCGGGGGGCCAAGAGACCCAGTACTTC
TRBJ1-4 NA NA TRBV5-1 CASSLSRTNEKLFF TGCGCCAGCAGCTTGAGCAGGACGAATGAAAAACTGTTTTTT
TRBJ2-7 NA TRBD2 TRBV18 CASSPRTSGSVGYEQYF TGTGCCAGCTCCCCTCGGACTAGCGGGAGTGTTGGGTACGAGCAGTACTTC
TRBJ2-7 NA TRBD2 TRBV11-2 CASSLGGERVQYF TGTGCCAGCAGTTTGGGGGGGGAAAGGGTGCAGTACTTC
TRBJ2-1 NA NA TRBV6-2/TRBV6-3 CASSSRFGEQFF TGTGCCAGCAGTTCCCGATTTGGTGAGCAGTTCTTC
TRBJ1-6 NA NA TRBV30 CAGGEAAPLHF TGTGCGGGCGGGGAAGCGGCACCCCTCCACTTT
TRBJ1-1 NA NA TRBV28 CASRDTEAFF TGTGCCAGCAGAGACACTGAAGCTTTCTTT
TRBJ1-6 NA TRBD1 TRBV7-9 CASSWDSLNSPLHF TGTGCCAGCAGCTGGGACAGCTTAAATTCACCCCTCCACTTT
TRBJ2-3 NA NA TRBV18 CASSSRTAEDTQYF TGTGCCAGCTCATCGCGGACAGCGGAAGATACGCAGTATTTT
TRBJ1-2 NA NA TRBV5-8 CASSLVTPYGYTF TGTGCCAGCAGCTTGGTAACTCCTTATGGCTACACCTTC
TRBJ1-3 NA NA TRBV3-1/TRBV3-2 CASSTQGPGNTIYF TGTGCCAGCAGTACACAGGGTCCTGGAAACACCATATATTTT
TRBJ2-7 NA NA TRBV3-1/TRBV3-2 CASSQAYEQYF TGTGCCAGCAGCCAAGCGTACGAGCAGTACTTC